These 2 T cell receptor beta chains originate from one sample sequenced in a study of ipilimumab plus nivolumab after autologous stem cell transplantation. Clones were sequenced by immunoSEQ multiplex PCR, and TCRdb holds only the in-frame ones, with some missing. This sample carries tens of thousands of clones, 65% to 85% of them seen once, and the ten largest clones take around 2%. The source was PBMCs, collected in a trial of ipilimumab plus nivolumab as post-transplant consolidation. The receptors here all came from a male donor with diffuse large B-cell lymphoma.

The chain combines TRBV7-2 with TRBJ1-3, with a weak D call TRBD1 (6 bases). CDR3 length equals 16 residues. Between the trimmed V and J ends, which lost 1 base and 0 bases, there was a span of 10 bases. Germline V lookup: CDR1 SGHTA, CDR2 FQGNSA. CDR3: CASSLVTGGSGNTIYF. In DNA, the CDR3 is TGTGCCAGCAGCTTAGTGACAGGCGGCTCTGGAAACACCATATATTTT. Combining the CDR3 with reference TRBV7-2 and TRBJ1-3 gives the whole variable domain GAGVSQSPSNKVTEKGKDVELRCDPISGHTALYWYRQSLGQGLEFLIYFQGNSAPDKSGLPSDRFSAERTGGSVSTLTIQRTQQEDSAVYLCASSLVTGGSGNTIYFGEGSWLTVV.

The V gene is TRBV10-1, the J gene TRBJ1-3; no firm D call. This CDR3 has 13 amino acids. Per germline, CDR1 WNHNN and CDR2 SYGVQD (reference sequence). Trimming took off 4 bases at V and 0 bases at J, with 4 bases between the two ends. Written as DNA, the CDR3 is TGCGCCAGCAGTGCGGGCTCTGGAAACACCATATATTTT. It encodes CASSAGSGNTIYF.